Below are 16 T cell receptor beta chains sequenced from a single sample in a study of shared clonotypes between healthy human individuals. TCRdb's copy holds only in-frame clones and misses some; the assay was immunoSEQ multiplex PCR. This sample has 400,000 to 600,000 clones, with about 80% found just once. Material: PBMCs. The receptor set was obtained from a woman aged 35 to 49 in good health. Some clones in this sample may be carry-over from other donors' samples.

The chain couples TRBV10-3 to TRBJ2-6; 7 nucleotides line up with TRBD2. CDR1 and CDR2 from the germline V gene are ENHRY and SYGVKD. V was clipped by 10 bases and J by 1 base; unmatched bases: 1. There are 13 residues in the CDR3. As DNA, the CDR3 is TGTGCCACGGGAGGTTCTGGGGCCAACGTCCTGACTTTC. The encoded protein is CATGGSGANVLTF.

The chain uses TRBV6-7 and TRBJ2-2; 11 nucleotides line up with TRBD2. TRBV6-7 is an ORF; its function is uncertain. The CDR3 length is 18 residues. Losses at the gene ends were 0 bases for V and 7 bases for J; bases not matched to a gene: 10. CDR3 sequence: CASSYSGLAGGRNGELFF. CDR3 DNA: TGTGCCAGCAGTTACTCAGGGCTAGCGGGAGGAAGGAACGGGGAGCTGTTTTTT.

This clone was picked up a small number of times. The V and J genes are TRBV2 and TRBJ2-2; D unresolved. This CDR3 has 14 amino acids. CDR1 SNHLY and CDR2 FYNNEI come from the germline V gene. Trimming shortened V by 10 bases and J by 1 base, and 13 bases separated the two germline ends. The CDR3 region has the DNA TGTGCCATTCGACGCACGCTGAACACCGGGGAGCTGTTTTTT. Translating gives CAIRRTLNTGELFF.

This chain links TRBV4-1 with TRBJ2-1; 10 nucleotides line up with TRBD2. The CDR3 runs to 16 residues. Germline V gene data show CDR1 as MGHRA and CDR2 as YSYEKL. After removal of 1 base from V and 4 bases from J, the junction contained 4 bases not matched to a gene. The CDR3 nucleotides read TGCGCCAGCAGCCAAGGGGCTAGCGGGAGATACAATGAGCAGTTCTTC. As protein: CASSQGASGRYNEQFF.

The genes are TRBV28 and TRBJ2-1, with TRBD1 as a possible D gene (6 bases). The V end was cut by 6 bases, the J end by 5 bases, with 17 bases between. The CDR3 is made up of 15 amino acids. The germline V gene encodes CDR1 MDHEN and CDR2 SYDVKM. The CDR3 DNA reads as TGTGCCAGCAGCCCTGCGGACCGGGACAACAATGAGCAGTTCTTC. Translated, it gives CASSPADRDNNEQFF.

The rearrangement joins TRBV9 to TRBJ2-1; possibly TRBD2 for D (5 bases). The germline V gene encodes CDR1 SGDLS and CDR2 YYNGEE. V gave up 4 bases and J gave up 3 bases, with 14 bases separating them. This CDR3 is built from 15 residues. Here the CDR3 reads CASSQGSGNYNEQFF. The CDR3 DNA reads TGTGCCAGCAGCCAAGGTTCGGGAAACTACAATGAGCAGTTCTTC.

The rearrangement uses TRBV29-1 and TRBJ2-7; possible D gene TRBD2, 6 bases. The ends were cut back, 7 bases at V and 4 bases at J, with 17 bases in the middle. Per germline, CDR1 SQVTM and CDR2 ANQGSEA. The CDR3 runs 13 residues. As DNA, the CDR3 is TGCAGCGCCCGGGAAGGGGCGGGGTACGAGCAGTACTTC. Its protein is CSAREGAGYEQYF.

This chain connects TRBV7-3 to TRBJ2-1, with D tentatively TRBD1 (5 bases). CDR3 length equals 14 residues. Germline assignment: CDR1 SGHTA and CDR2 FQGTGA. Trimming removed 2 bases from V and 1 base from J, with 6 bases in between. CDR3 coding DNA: TGTGCCAGCAGCTTAGACAGTTCCTACAATGAGCAGTTCTTC. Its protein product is CASSLDSSYNEQFF.

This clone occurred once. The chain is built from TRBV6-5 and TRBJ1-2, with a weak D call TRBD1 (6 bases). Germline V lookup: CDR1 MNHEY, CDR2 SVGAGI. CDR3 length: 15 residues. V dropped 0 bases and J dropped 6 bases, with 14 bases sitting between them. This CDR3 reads CASSYSKGVPNGYTF. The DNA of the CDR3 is TGTGCCAGCAGTTACTCGAAGGGGGTACCAAATGGCTACACCTTC.

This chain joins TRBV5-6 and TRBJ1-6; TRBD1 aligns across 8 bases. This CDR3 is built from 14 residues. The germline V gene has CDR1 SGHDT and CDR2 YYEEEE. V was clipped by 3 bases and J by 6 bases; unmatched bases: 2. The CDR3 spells CASSWTGSNSPLHF. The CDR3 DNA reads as TGTGCCAGCAGCTGGACAGGGTCTAATTCACCCCTCCACTTT. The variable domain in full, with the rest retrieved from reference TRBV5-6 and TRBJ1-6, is DAGVTQSPTHLIKTRGQQVTLRCSPKSGHDTVSWYQQALGQGPQFIFQYYEEEERQRGNFPDRFSGHQFPNYSSELNVNALLLGDSALYLCASSWTGSNSPLHFGNGTRLTVT.

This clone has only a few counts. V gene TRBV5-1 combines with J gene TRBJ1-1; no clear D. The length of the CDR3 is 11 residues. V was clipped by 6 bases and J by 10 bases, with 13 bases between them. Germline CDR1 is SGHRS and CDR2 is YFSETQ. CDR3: CASITPSGAFF. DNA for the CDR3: TGCGCCAGCATTACACCATCTGGAGCTTTCTTT.

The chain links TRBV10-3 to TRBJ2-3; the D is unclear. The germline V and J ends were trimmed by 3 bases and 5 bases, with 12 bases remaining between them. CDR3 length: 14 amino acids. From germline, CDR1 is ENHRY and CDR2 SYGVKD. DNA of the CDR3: TGTGCCATCAGTGACACCCTATCTGGAGATACGCAGTATTTT. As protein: CAISDTLSGDTQYF.

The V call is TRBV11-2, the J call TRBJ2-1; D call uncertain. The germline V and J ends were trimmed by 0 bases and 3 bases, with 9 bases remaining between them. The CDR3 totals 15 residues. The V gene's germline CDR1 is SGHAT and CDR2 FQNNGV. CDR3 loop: CASSLDIPLYNEQFF. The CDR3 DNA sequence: TGTGCCAGCAGCTTAGACATTCCCCTCTACAATGAGCAGTTCTTC.

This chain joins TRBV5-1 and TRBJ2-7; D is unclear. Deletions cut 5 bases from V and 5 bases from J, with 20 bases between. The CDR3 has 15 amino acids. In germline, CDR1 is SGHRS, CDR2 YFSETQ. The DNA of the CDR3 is TGCGCCAGCAGTACGGCTGCCCCGGATAGGGACGAGCAGTACTTC. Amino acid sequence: CASSTAAPDRDEQYF.

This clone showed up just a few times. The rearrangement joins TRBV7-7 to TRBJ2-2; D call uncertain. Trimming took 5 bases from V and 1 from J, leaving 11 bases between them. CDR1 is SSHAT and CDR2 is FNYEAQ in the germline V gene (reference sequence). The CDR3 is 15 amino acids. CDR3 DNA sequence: TGTGCCAGCAGCAGCAACGACGGGAACACCGGGGAGCTGTTTTTT. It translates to CASSSNDGNTGELFF. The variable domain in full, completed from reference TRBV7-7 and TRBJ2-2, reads GAGVSQSPRYKVTKRGQDVTLRCDPISSHATLYWYQQALGQGPEFLTYFNYEAQPDKSGLPSDRFSAERPEGSISTLTIQRTEQRDSAMYRCASSSNDGNTGELFFGEGSRLTVL.

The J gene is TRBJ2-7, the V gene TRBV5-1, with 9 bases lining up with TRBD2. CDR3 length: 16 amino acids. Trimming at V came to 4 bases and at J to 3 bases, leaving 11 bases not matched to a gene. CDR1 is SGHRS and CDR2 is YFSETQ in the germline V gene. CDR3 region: CASSRTGTSPDYEQYF. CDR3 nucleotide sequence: TGCGCCAGCAGCAGAACCGGGACTAGCCCCGACTACGAGCAGTACTTC.